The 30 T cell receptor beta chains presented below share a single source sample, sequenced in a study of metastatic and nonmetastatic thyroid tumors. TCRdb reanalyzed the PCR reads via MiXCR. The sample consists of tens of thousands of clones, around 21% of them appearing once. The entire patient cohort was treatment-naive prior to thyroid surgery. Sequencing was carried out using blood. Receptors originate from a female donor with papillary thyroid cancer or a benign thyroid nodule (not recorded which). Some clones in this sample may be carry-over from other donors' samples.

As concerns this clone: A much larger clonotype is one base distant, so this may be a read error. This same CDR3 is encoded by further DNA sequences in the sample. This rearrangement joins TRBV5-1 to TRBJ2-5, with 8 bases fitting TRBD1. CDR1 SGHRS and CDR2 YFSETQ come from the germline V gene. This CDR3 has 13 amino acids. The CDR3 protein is CASSFGQGETQYF. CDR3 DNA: TGCGCCAGCAGCTTCGGACAGGGAGAGACACAGTACTTC.

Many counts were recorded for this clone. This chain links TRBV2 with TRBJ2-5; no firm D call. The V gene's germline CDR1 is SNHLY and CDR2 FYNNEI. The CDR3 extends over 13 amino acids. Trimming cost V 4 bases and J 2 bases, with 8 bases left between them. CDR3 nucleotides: TGTGCCAGCAGTGTCGGCAGGCAAGAGACCCAGTACTTC. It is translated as CASSVGRQETQYF.

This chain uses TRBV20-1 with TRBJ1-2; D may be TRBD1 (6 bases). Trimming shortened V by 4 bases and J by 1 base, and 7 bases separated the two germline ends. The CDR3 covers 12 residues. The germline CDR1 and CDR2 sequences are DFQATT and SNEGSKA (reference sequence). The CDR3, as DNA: TGCAGTGCTATCAGGGGTAACTATGGCTACACCTTC. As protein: CSAIRGNYGYTF.

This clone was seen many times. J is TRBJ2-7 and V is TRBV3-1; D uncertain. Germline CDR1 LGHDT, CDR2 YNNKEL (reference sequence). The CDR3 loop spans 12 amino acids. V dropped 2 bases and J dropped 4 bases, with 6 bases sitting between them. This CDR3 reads CASSQSAYEQYF. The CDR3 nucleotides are TGTGCCAGCAGCCAAAGCGCGTACGAGCAGTACTTC.

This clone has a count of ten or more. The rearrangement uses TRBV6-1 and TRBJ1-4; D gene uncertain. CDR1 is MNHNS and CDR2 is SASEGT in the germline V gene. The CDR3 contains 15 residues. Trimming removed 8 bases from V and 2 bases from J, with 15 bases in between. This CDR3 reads CASLAPSGTNEKLFF. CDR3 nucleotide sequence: TGTGCCAGCCTTGCCCCGAGTGGGACTAATGAAAAACTGTTTTTT.

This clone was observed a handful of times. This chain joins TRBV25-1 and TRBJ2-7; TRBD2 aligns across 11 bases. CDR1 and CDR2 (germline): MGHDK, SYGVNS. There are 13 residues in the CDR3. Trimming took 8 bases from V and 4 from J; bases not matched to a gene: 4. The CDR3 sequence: CASCTSGSYEQYF. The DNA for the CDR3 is TGTGCCAGCTGTACTAGCGGGAGTTACGAGCAGTACTTC.

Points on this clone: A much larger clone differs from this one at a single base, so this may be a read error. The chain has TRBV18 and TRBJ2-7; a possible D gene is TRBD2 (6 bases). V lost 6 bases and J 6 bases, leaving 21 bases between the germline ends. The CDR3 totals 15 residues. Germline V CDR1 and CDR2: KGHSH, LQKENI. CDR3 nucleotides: TGTGCCAGCTCGAACGGGCTAGCGAGTCCCTGCGAGCAGTACTTC. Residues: CASSNGLASPCEQYF.

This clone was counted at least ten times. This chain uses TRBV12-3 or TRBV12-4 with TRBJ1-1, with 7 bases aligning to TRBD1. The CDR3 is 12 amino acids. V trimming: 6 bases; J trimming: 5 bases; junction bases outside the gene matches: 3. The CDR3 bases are TGTGCCAGCAGCGCAGGGGGAACTGAAGCTTTCTTT. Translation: CASSAGGTEAFF.

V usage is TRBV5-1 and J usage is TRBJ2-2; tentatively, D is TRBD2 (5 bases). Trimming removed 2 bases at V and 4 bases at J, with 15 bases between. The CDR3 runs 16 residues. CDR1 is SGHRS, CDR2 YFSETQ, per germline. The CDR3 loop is CASSFPPGSRTGELFF. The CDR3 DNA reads TGCGCCAGCAGCTTTCCTCCGGGGTCCCGCACCGGGGAGCTGTTTTTT.

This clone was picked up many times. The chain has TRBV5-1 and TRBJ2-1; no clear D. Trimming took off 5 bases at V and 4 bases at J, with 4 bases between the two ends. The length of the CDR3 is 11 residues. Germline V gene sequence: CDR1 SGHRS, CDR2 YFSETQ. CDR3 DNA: TGCGCCAGCAGTCTTTACAATGAGCAGTTCTTC. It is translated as CASSLYNEQFF.

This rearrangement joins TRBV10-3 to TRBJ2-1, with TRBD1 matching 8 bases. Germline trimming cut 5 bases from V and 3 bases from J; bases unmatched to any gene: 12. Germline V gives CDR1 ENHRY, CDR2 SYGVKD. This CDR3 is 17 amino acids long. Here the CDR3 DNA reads TGTGCCATCAGTTCGACAAGGCCGGGACAGGTCTACAATGAGCAGTTCTTC. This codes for CAISSTRPGQVYNEQFF.

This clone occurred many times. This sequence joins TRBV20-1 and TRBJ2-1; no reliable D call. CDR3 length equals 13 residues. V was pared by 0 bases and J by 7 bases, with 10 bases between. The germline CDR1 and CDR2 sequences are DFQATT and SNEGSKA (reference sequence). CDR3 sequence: CSARDIRKNEQFF. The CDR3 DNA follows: TGCAGTGCTAGAGATATAAGGAAAAATGAGCAGTTCTTC.

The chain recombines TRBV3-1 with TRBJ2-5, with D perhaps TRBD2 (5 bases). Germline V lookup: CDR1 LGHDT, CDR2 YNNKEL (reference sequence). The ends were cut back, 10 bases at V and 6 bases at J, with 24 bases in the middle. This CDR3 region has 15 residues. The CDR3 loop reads CATSTGLTGIKTQYF. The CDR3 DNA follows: TGTGCCACCTCGACGGGCCTAACGGGAATAAAGACCCAGTACTTC.

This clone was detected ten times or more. The CDR3 region is CASSPPGQQETQYF. The CDR3 nucleotides are TGTGCCAGCAGCCCCCCCGGACAGCAAGAGACCCAGTACTTC. The chain recombines TRBV7-8 with TRBJ2-5, with D possibly matching TRBD1 (6 bases). Germline CDR1 is SGHVS and CDR2 is FQNEAQ. With 5 bases removed from V and 2 bases from J, the gap between germline ends came to 12 bases. The CDR3 length is 14 residues. Together with reference TRBV7-8 and TRBJ2-5, the CDR3 gives the full variable domain: GAGVSQSPRYKVAKRGQDVALRCDPISGHVSLFWYQQALGQGPEFLTYFQNEAQLDKSGLPSDRFFAERPEGSVSTLKIQRTQQEDSAVYLCASSPPGQQETQYFGPGTRLLVL.

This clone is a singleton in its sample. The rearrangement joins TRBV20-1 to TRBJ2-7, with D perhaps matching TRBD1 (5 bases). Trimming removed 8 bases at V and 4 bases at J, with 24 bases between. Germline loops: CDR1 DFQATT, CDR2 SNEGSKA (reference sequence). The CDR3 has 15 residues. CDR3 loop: CSSCEWGGRTYEQYF. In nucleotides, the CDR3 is TGCAGTTCTTGTGAGTGGGGCGGTAGAACGTACGAGCAGTACTTC.

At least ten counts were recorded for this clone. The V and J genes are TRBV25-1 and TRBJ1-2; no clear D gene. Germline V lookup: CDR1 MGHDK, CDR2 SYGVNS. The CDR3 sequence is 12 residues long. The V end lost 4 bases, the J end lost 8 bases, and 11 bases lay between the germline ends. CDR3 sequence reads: CASSGPGRGYTF. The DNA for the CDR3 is TGTGCCAGCAGTGGACCAGGCCGCGGCTACACCTTC.

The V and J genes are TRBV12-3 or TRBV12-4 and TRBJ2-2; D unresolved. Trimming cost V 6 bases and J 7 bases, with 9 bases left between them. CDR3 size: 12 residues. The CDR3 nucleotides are TGTGCCAGCAGCCTTCCTGTCGGGGAGCTGTTTTTT. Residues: CASSLPVGELFF.

CDR3 residues: CASSSRSWYRGSTDTQYF. The CDR3 DNA follows: TGTGCCAGCAGCTCTCGAAGTTGGTACCGGGGTTCCACAGATACGCAGTATTTT. The chain couples TRBV12-3 or TRBV12-4 to TRBJ2-3; tentative D call: TRBD2 (5 bases). The CDR3 extends over 18 amino acids. The V end lost 6 bases, the J end lost 2 bases, and 24 bases lay between the germline ends.

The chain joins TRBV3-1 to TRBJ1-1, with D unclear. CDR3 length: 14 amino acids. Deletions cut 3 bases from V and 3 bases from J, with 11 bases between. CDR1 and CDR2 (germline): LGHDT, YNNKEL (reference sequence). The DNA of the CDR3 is TGTGCCAGCAGCCATCGGGGAGTTGACACTGAAGCTTTCTTT. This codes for CASSHRGVDTEAFF.

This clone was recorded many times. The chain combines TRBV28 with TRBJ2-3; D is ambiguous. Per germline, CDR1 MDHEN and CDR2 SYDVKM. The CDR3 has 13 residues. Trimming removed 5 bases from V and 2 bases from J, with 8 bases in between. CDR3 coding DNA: TGTGCCAGCAGTGAGATATCCACAGATACGCAGTATTTT. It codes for CASSEISTDTQYF.

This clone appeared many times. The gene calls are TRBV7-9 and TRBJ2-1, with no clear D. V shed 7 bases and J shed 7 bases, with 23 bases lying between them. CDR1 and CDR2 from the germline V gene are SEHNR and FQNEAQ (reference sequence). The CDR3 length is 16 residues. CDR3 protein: CASITRSTEAPNEQFF. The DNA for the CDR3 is TGTGCCAGCATCACCAGAAGCACCGAGGCCCCGAATGAGCAGTTCTTC.

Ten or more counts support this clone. The CDR3 sequence: CSVVPGTGANIQYF. CDR3 sequence (DNA): TGCAGCGTCGTCCCCGGGACAGGGGCCAACATTCAGTACTTC. This chain uses TRBV29-1 with TRBJ2-4, with 10 bases identical to TRBD1. The CDR3 is made up of 14 amino acids. J lost 7 bases, V lost 6 bases, and 9 bases had no gene match. The germline CDR1 and CDR2 sequences are SQVTM and ANQGSEA.

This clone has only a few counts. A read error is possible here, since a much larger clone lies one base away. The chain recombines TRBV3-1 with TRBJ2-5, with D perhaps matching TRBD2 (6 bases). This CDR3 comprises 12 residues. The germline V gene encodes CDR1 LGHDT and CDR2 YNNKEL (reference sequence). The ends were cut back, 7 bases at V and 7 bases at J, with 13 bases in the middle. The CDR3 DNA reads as TGTGCCAGCATCCCGGAGGGAGGGACCCAGTACTTC. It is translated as CASIPEGGTQYF.

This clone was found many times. The CDR3 reads CSASSTDTQYF. As DNA, the CDR3 is TGCAGTGCGAGTAGCACAGATACGCAGTATTTT. The rearrangement joins TRBV20-1 to TRBJ2-3; no clear D. Per the germline V gene, CDR1 is DFQATT and CDR2 is SNEGSKA (reference sequence). This CDR3 is 11 amino acids long. The V and J ends lost 6 bases and 0 bases respectively, with 4 bases between them.

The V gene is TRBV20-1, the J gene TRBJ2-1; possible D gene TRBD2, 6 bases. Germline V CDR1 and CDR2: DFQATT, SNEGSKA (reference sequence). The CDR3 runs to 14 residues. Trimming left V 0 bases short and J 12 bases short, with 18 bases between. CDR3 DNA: TGCAGTGCTAGAGATTCTGAGGGACTGGGGGGGCAGTTCTTC. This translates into CSARDSEGLGGQFF.

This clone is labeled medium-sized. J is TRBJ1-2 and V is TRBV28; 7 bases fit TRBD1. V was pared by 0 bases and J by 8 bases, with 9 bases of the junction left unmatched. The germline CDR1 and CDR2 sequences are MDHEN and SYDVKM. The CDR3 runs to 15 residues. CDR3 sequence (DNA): TGTGCCAGCAGTTTATGGACAGGGCTGGGGCGAGGCTACACCTTC. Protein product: CASSLWTGLGRGYTF.

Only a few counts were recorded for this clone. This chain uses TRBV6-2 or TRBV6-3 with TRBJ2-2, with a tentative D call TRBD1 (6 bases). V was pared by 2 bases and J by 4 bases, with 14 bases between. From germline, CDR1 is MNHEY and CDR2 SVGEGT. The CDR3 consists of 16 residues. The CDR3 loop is CASSYRGTRTTGELFF. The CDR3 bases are TGTGCCAGCAGTTACAGGGGGACACGGACCACCGGGGAGCTGTTTTTT.

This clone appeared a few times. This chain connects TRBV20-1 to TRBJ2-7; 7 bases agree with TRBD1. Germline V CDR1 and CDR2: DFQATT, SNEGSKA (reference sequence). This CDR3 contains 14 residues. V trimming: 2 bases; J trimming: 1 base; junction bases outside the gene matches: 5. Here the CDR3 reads CSARRTGSSYEQYF. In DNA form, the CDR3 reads TGCAGTGCTAGACGGACAGGTTCATCCTACGAGCAGTACTTC.

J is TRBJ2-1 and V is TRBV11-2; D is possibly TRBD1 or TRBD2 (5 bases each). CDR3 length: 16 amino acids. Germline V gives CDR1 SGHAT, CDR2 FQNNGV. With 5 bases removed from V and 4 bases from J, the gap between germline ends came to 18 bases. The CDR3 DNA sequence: TGTGCCAGCAGCCTTAGGGGTGGGGGTACTTACAATGAGCAGTTCTTC. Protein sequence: CASSLRGGGTYNEQFF.

CDR3 in amino acids: CSASDPSGQPQHF. DNA of the CDR3: TGCAGTGCTAGCGATCCTTCGGGTCAGCCCCAGCATTTT. This chain links TRBV20-1 with TRBJ1-5, with unresolved D. The V end lost 3 bases, the J end lost 6 bases, and 12 bases lay between the germline ends. Germline V lookup: CDR1 DFQATT, CDR2 SNEGSKA (reference sequence). CDR3 length equals 13 residues.